Presented here are 7 T cell receptor beta chains from one specimen sequenced in a study of blood T cell repertoires in COVID-19. Clones were sequenced by immunoSEQ multiplex PCR, and TCRdb holds only the in-frame ones, with some missing. The sample lists around 280,000 clones, around nine tenths occurring once. Sequences were obtained from peripheral blood. These receptors all stem from a woman in her thirties with COVID-19, enrolled during active disease.

The chain employs TRBV18 and TRBJ2-1; 9 nucleotides match TRBD1. The CDR3 consists of 17 residues. V trimming: 4 bases; J trimming: 3 bases; junction bases outside the gene matches: 10. In germline, CDR1 is KGHSH, CDR2 LQKENI. The CDR3: CASSRAPGTGNYNEQFF. The CDR3 DNA reads TGTGCCAGCTCACGGGCACCCGGGACAGGGAACTACAATGAGCAGTTCTTC.

CDR3 coding DNA: TGCGCCAGCAGCCAAGAGTTCGCTAGCTCCTACAATGAGCAGTTCTTC. It is translated as CASSQEFASSYNEQFF. The V gene is TRBV4-3, the J gene TRBJ2-1; D remains unclear. V was shortened by 0 bases and J by 0 bases, with 9 bases between the two germline ends. CDR1 and CDR2 (germline): LGHNA, YSLEER. The CDR3 contains 16 residues.

The CDR3 is CASSIAASLDTDTQYF. As DNA, the CDR3 is TGTGCCAGTAGTATAGCGGCTAGCCTAGACACAGATACGCAGTATTTT. The gene calls are TRBV19 and TRBJ2-3, with D tentatively TRBD2 (5 bases). V was shortened by 1 base and J by 2 bases, with 13 bases between the two germline ends. In germline, CDR1 is LNHDA, CDR2 SQIVND (reference sequence). The CDR3 has 16 amino acids.

The rearrangement links TRBV3-1 (or the pseudogene TRBV3-2) to TRBJ1-4, with 7 positions matching TRBD1. CDR1 and CDR2 from the germline V gene are LGHDT and YNNKEL (reference sequence). This CDR3 region has 15 residues. With 4 bases clipped from V and 10 bases from J, the junction kept 12 bases outside the gene matches. For the CDR3, the DNA is TGTGCCAGCAGCCGAGGACAGGCCAAATATGCAAAACTGTTTTTT. Translated, it gives CASSRGQAKYAKLFF.

The chain recombines TRBV6-5 with TRBJ2-7, with 7 bases fitting TRBD1. This CDR3 has 13 amino acids. The germline V gene encodes CDR1 MNHEY and CDR2 SVGAGI. V shed 6 bases, J shed 2 bases, and the junction held 4 bases outside the gene matches. CDR3 region: CASSRQGTYEQYF. As DNA, the CDR3 is TGTGCCAGCAGCCGACAGGGAACCTACGAGCAGTACTTC.

The sample holds one count of this clone. The rearrangement joins TRBV29-1 to TRBJ1-1; the D gene is possibly TRBD1 (5 bases). Germline V gene sequence: CDR1 SQVTM, CDR2 ANQGSEA. V dropped 4 bases and J dropped 4 bases, with 16 bases sitting between them. This CDR3 comprises 14 residues. The CDR3 nucleotides read TGCAGCGTTGTGACAGTGAAGGGGATCACTGAAGCTTTCTTT. Encoded protein: CSVVTVKGITEAFF.

Only one count was recorded for this clone. The junction departs from the called germline gene at one end, perhaps through a read error. The gene calls are TRBV7-7 and TRBJ2-7; 9 bases align to TRBD1. Germline-derived CDR1 and CDR2 are SSHAT and FNYEAQ (reference sequence). The CDR3 consists of 13 residues. The DNA for the CDR3 is TGTGCTAGCAGCTTTGACAGGGGGGCCGAGCAGTACTTC. It is translated as CASSFDRGAEQYF.